A single sample gave rise to the 7 T cell receptor beta chains below, sequenced in a study of blood T cell repertoires in COVID-19. The method was immunoSEQ multiplex PCR; TCRdb's version includes in-frame clones alone and lacks a portion of them. The sample comprises roughly 310,000 clones, roughly 90% of which are singletons, and less than 3.5% rests with the top ten. The specimen was peripheral blood. The origin of the receptors is a woman aged 30 to 39 with COVID-19, enrolled during active disease.

The V and J genes are TRBV20-1 and TRBJ2-3; D unclear. V was clipped by 5 bases and J by 4 bases, with 7 bases between them. CDR1 and CDR2 (germline): DFQATT, SNEGSKA (reference sequence). The CDR3 consists of 11 residues. The CDR3 loop is CSALLADTQYF. As DNA, the CDR3 is TGCAGTGCTTTATTAGCAGATACGCAGTATTTT.

V is TRBV6-1 and J is TRBJ2-3; 11 bases line up with TRBD1. CDR1 and CDR2 (germline): MNHNS, SASEGT. V was clipped by 2 bases and J by 4 bases; unmatched bases: 11. This CDR3 has 18 amino acids. CDR3 in amino acids: CASSEYRGTGGRPDTQYF. DNA of the CDR3: TGTGCCAGCAGTGAATACAGAGGGACAGGGGGTCGACCAGATACGCAGTATTTT.

V gene TRBV19 combines with J gene TRBJ2-1; 7 bases are a match to TRBD1. Trimming cost V 7 bases and J 0 bases; bases outside gene matches: 6. Germline CDR1 and CDR2: LNHDA and SQIVND (reference sequence). The CDR3 runs to 15 residues. CDR3 sequence reads: CASISTGDSYNEQFF. The CDR3 region has the DNA TGTGCCAGTATATCCACAGGGGACTCCTACAATGAGCAGTTCTTC.

Note on this clone: Other DNA sequences within the sample encode an identical CDR3. The chain couples TRBV24-1 to TRBJ2-1; 7 bases line up with TRBD2. This CDR3 spans 13 amino acids. Per the germline V gene, CDR1 is KGHDR and CDR2 is SFDVKD. V gave up 4 bases and J gave up 7 bases; unmatched junction bases: 3. The CDR3 reads CATSDGGRNEQFF. The CDR3 DNA sequence: TGTGCCACCAGTGACGGGGGGAGGAATGAGCAGTTCTTC.

The chain is built from TRBV7-9 and TRBJ2-1; D is perhaps TRBD1 (6 bases). Between the trimmed V and J ends, which lost 4 bases and 6 bases, there was a span of 10 bases. The germline V gene has CDR1 SEHNR and CDR2 FQNEAQ (reference sequence). CDR3 length equals 13 residues. CDR3 protein: CASSSGQFNEQFF. The CDR3, as DNA: TGTGCCAGCAGCTCCGGACAGTTCAATGAGCAGTTCTTC.

The genes are TRBV2 and TRBJ1-5, with D possibly being TRBD1 (6 bases). V lost 0 bases and J 6 bases, leaving 15 bases between the germline ends. The germline V gene has CDR1 SNHLY and CDR2 FYNNEI. The CDR3 is 16 amino acids. DNA of the CDR3: TGTGCCAGCAGTGAAGCGCTCAGGGGTCGGGGTCAGCCCCAGCATTTT. As protein: CASSEALRGRGQPQHF.

The V and J genes are TRBV19 and TRBJ1-1; 8 bases agree with TRBD1. Trimming cost V 5 bases and J 4 bases; bases outside gene matches: 6. This CDR3 has 14 amino acids. CDR1 and CDR2 from the germline V gene are LNHDA and SQIVND (reference sequence). Here the CDR3 DNA reads TGTGCCAGTAGTGCCCTTGGGACAGGCACTGAAGCTTTCTTT. Its protein product is CASSALGTGTEAFF.